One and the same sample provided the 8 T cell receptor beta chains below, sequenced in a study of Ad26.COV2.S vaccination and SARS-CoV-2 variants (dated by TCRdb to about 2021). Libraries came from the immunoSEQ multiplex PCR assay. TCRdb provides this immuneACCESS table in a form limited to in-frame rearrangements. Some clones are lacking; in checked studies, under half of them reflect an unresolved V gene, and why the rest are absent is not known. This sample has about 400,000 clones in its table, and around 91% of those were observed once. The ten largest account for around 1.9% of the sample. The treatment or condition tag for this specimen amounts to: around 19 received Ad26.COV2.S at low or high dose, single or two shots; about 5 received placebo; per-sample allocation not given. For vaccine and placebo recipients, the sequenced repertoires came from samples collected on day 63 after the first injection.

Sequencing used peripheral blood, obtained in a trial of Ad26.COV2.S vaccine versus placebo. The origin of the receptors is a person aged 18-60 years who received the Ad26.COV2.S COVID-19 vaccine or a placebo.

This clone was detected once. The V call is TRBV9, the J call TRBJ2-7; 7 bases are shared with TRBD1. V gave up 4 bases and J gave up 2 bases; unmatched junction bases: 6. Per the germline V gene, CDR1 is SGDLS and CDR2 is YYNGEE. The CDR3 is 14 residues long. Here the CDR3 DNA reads TGTGCCAGCAGCACCGGGACAGCGGCCTACGAGCAGTACTTC. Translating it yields CASSTGTAAYEQYF.

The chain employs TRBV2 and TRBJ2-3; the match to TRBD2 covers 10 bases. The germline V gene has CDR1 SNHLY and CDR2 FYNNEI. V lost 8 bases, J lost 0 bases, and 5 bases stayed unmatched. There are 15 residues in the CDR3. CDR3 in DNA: TGTGCCAGCGGTTCGGGACTAGCGAGCACAGATACGCAGTATTTT. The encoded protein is CASGSGLASTDTQYF.

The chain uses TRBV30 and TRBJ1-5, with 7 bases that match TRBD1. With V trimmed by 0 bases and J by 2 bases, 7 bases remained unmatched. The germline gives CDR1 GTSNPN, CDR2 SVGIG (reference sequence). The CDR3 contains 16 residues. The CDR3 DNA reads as TGTGCCTGGAGTGTCGGAGGGGGCTTTGGCAATCAGCCCCAGCATTTT. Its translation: CAWSVGGGFGNQPQHF.

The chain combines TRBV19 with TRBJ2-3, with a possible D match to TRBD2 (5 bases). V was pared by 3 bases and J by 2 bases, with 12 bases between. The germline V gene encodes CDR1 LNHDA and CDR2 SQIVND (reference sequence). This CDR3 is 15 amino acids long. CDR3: CASSMSGTLTDTQYF. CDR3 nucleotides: TGTGCCAGTAGTATGTCGGGAACACTCACAGATACGCAGTATTTT.

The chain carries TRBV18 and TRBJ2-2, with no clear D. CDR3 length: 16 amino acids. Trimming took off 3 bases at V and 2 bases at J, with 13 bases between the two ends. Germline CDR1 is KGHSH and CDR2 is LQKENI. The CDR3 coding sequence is TGTGCCAGCTCACCTCTTTTGTGGGATAACACCGGGGAGCTGTTTTTT. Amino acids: CASSPLLWDNTGELFF.

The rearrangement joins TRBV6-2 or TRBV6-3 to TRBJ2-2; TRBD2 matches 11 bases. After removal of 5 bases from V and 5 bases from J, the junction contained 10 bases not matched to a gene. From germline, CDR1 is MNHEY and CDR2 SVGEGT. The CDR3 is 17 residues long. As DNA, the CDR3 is TGTGCCAGCAGTCCCCGGACTAGCGGGCAAGGGACCGGGGAGCTGTTTTTT. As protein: CASSPRTSGQGTGELFF.

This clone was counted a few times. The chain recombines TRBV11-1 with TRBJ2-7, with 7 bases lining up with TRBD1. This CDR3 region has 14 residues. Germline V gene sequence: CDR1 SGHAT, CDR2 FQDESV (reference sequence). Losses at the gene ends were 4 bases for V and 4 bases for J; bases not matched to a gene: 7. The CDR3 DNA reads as TGTGCCAGCAGCTCCCCGGGACAGAGTTACGAGCAGTACTTC. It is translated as CASSSPGQSYEQYF.

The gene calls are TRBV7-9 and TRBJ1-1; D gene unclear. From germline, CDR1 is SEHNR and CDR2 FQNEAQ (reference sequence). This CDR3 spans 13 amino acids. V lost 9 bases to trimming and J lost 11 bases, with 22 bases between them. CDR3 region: CASLTVAPGKAFF. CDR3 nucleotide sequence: TGTGCCAGTCTTACGGTCGCCCCCGGAAAGGCTTTCTTT. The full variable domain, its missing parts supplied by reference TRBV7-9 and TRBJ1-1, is DTGVSQNPRHKITKRGQNVTFRCDPISEHNRLYWYRQTLGQGPEFLTYFQNEAQLEKSRLLSDRFSAERPKGSFSTLEIQRTEQGDSAMYLCASLTVAPGKAFFGQGTRLTVV.